This T cell receptor (beta chain) emerged from a study of shared clonotypes between healthy human individuals. Trimming pared 0 bases from V and 6 bases from J, leaving 9 bases between. The germline CDR1 and CDR2 sequences are SGHNT and YYREEE (reference sequence). CDR3 length: 13 residues. As for this clone: Antigen unknown.

Sequencing used immunoSEQ multiplex PCR; TCRdb keeps in-frame clones, though not all of them. The table lists more than 850,000 clones, about 84% of them singletons. Whole-study findings and limits: Depth of sequencing was expected to influence donor clonotype sharing.

This chain joins TRBV5-4 and TRBJ1-2, with D uncertain. This TCR was sampled from a man in his late teens or twenties in good health. Some clones in this sample may be carry-over from other donors' samples. Input material: memory CD4+ T cells from PBMCs. Subset reported: CD45RA-negative fraction. CDR3 nucleotides: TGTGCCAGCAGCTTGGGAGCCGGGGATGGCTACACCTTC. Amino acids: CASSLGAGDGYTF.